The clone carrying this T cell receptor (beta chain) appeared once. These data come from a study of blood T cells in healthy people across ages. A sample-barcoded 5' primer and a J-beta primer mix were used in a second PCR of about 7 to 12 cycles. A template-switch adaptor that had 12 random nucleotides put a tag on each cDNA molecule. TCRdb reprocessed the 5' RACE reads via MiXCR and lists one record per CDR3 protein. The data show 850,000 to 950,000 distinct CDR3 sequences, with about 28% seen just once and around 16% held by the top ten. This sequence originates from a woman of 80 years or more in good health. The specimen was blood.

The CDR3 spells CASSHTGGRAGGEFTGELFF. The CDR3 DNA reads as TGCGCCAGCAGCCACACCGGCGGGAGGGCAGGGGGCGAATTTACCGGGGAGCTGTTTTTT. The V and J genes are TRBV4-3 and TRBJ2-2; D possibly corresponds to TRBD2 (9 bases). V lost 3 bases, J lost 5 bases, and 28 bases lay in between. The germline gives CDR1 LGHNA, CDR2 YSLEER. The CDR3 sequence is 20 residues long.